This note documents a single T cell receptor (beta chain) sequence. Its antigen is unknown. The sample comes from a study of OX40 agonist ivuxolimab in advanced cancers. Study-wide context: As their treatment, patients were administered ivuxolimab, an agonistic anti-OX40 (CD134) antibody. Study outcomes and limitations: The antigens recognized by the expanded peripheral T cells, that is their antigen specificity, were not determined.

Clones were sequenced by immunoSEQ multiplex PCR, and TCRdb holds only the in-frame ones, with some missing. The sample includes 70,000 to 95,000 clones, roughly 86% seen only once; the top ten take about 6.9%. This clonotype was obtained from an adult with an advanced solid tumor such as melanoma, head and neck, liver or kidney cancer. Specimen: CD4+ or CD8+ T cells sorted from blood, collected in a trial of the OX40 agonist ivuxolimab.

The CDR3 region has the DNA TGTGCCATCAGTGAGTCGGTCGGCGGCACGGGGAACATTCAGTACTTC. It codes for CAISESVGGTGNIQYF. The chain links TRBV10-3 to TRBJ2-4, with D possibly being TRBD2 (5 bases). Trimming took off 0 bases at V and 7 bases at J, with 16 bases between the two ends. The CDR3 runs to 16 residues. From germline, CDR1 is ENHRY and CDR2 SYGVKD.